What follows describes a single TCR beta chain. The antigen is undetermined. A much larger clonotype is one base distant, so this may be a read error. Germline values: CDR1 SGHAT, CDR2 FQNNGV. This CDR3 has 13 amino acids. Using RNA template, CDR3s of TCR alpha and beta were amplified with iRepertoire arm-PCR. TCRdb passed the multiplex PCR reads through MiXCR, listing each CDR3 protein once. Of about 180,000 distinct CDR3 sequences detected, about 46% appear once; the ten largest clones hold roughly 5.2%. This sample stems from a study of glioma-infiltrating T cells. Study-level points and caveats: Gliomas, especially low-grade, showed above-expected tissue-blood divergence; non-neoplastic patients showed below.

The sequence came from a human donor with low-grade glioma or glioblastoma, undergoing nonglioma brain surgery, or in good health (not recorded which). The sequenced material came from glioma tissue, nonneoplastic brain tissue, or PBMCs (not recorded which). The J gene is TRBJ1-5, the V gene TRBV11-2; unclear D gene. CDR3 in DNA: TGTGCCAGCGGCTTAGCTAGCAATCAGCCCCAGCATTTT. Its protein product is CASGLASNQPQHF.